The sequence of this TCR beta chain was determined in a study of CD8 T cells in ankylosing spondylitis. The J segment lost 4 bases and the V segment lost 5 bases, leaving 6 bases of the junction unmatched. This CDR3 has 15 residues. Germline V gene data show CDR1 as MNHEY and CDR2 as SMNVEV (reference sequence). Notes on the study in general: The study identified a TCR beta motif of roughly eight highly homologous variants that appeared characteristic of ankylosing spondylitis blood. Certain motif variants had earlier appeared in reactive arthritis synovial fluid and blood.

This clonotype has just a few counts. The antigen remains undetermined. TCRdb recomputed calls from the 5' RACE reads with MiXCR, one row per CDR3 protein. The data contain under 400,000 distinct CDR3 sequences, roughly 12% of them singletons. This receptor was taken from a female donor with ankylosing spondylitis or in good health (not recorded which). The genes are TRBV27 and TRBJ2-4; the match to TRBD1 covers 9 bases. The sequenced sample consisted of blood, either unsorted or a sorted T cell fraction (not recorded which). CDR3 residues: CASSTLGQGKNIQYF. DNA of the CDR3: TGTGCCAGCAGTACCCTCGGACAGGGGAAAAACATTCAGTACTTC.